This T cell receptor beta chain was sequenced for a study of blood T cell repertoires in COVID-19. Source study methods: Nucleated cell number was recorded as an estimate derived from reference gene primer amplification. Sequenced by immunoSEQ multiplex PCR; TCRdb stores in-frame clones only, minus some. V and J calls and clone size are given by that table; D and trimming were obtained from the DNA. The table includes some 11,000 clones, roughly 86% detected once. The CDR3 spans 13 residues. Between the trimmed V and J ends, which lost 5 bases and 6 bases, there was a span of 11 bases. Germline V gene data show CDR1 as MNHEY and CDR2 as SMNVEV (reference sequence).

J is TRBJ2-1 and V is TRBV27; the D is unclear. This sequence was found in a man aged 50 or older with active COVID-19. The material sequenced was peripheral blood. CDR3 nucleotides: TGTGCCAGCAGTCGAGCCGTGAGCAATGAGCAGTTCTTC. Translating it yields CASSRAVSNEQFF.